In this sample, the clone carrying this TCR beta chain turned up once. Its matching antigen is unknown. The same CDR3 can be traced to other DNA sequences in this sample. Naive CD8 cells, CD45RO-negative and positively selected for CCR7, excluded terminally differentiated effector memory CD45RA+ cells. The data derive from a study of shared clonotypes between healthy human individuals. Sequencing used immunoSEQ multiplex PCR; TCRdb keeps in-frame clones, though not all of them. The data show about 2.1 million clones, 90% to 95% seen once. Points from the study as a whole: Some clonotypes were shared by all four sorted-subset donors, while others were not shared. The non-shared ones had lower generation probabilities than the shared ones.

The specimen was naive CD8+ T cells from PBMCs. The source of this sequence is a man aged 18-30 years in good health. Some clones in this sample may be carry-over from other donors' samples.

CDR3 residues: CASSLGVGNTEAFF. CDR3 in DNA: TGTGCCAGCAGCTTAGGGGTGGGAAACACTGAAGCTTTCTTT. The chain couples TRBV5-6 to TRBJ1-1, with a weak D call TRBD1 (5 bases). Germline lookup yields CDR1 SGHDT and CDR2 YYEEEE. The V and J ends lost 2 bases and 2 bases respectively, with 10 bases between them. CDR3 length equals 14 residues.